This TCR beta chain comes out of a study of PD-1 blockade in classical Hodgkin lymphoma. From germline, CDR1 is MNHEY and CDR2 SMNVEV (reference sequence). V lost 5 bases, J lost 7 bases, and 18 bases lay in between. The CDR3 length is 15 residues. Study results and limitations: Those patients who began receiving nivolumab less than 1 year after ASCT had lower diversity, and they were excluded. According to reports, newly diagnosed patients had lower baseline TCR diversity than healthy donors, and relapsed/refractory patients had lower baseline TCR diversity still. Diversity in CD4+ TCRs, unlike that measured in CD8+ TCRs, had risen significantly by C4D1.

Each and every patient relapsed after autologous stem cell transplantation, and patients got differing brentuximab vedotin exposure. Note on this clone: As yet, its antigen is unknown.

Some clones are missing from TCRdb's copy, which holds only in-frame ones; the method was immunoSEQ multiplex PCR. The data hold 45,000 to 60,000 clones, with 81% observed a single time. The sequence was collected from a human donor with classical Hodgkin lymphoma. The rearrangement uses TRBV27 and TRBJ1-5, with a tentative D call TRBD1 (5 bases). Sequenced here: peripheral blood mononuclear cells (PBMCs), sampled at baseline. The CDR3 loop reads CASSPIRGGGQPQHF. The DNA of the CDR3 is TGTGCCAGCAGTCCCATCCGGGGGGGAGGGCAGCCCCAGCATTTT.